Shown below are 25 T cell receptor beta chains from a single sample sequenced in a study of T cell responses to AZD1222 COVID-19 vaccine. Sequencing was performed with immunoSEQ multiplex PCR; in TCRdb, only in-frame clones are kept and a portion is missing. The sample has some 96,000 clones, 84% seen once. Here the sequenced sample was peripheral blood, taken 28 days after the second AZD1222 dose. Every receptor here comes from an adult who received the AZD1222 COVID-19 vaccine.

This rearrangement joins TRBV5-1 to TRBJ2-3, with 12 bases that match TRBD2. The V segment lost 1 base and the J segment 5 bases; nucleotides outside the gene matches: 5. This CDR3 contains 16 residues. CDR1 is SGHRS and CDR2 is YFSETQ in the germline V gene. The CDR3 DNA follows: TGCGCCAGCAGCTTGTGGAAGGGACTAGCGGGAGATACGCAGTATTTT. Amino acids: CASSLWKGLAGDTQYF.

The chain is built from TRBV7-8 and TRBJ2-7; no reliable D call. The length of the CDR3 is 12 residues. Germline assignment: CDR1 SGHVS and CDR2 FQNEAQ. The germline V and J ends were trimmed by 5 bases and 5 bases, with 10 bases remaining between them. CDR3 residues: CASSLNRNEQYF. The CDR3, as DNA: TGTGCCAGCAGCCTTAACCGCAACGAGCAGTACTTC.

The rearrangement links TRBV5-6 to TRBJ1-1; D may be TRBD1 (6 bases). The germline gives CDR1 SGHDT, CDR2 YYEEEE. CDR3 size: 16 residues. Trimming shortened V by 0 bases and J by 3 bases, and 15 bases separated the two germline ends. The CDR3 protein is CASSLAKQGQYTEAFF. CDR3 DNA: TGTGCCAGCAGCTTGGCTAAACAGGGTCAGTACACTGAAGCTTTCTTT. Together with reference TRBV5-6 and TRBJ1-1, the CDR3 gives the full variable domain: DAGVTQSPTHLIKTRGQQVTLRCSPKSGHDTVSWYQQALGQGPQFIFQYYEEEERQRGNFPDRFSGHQFPNYSSELNVNALLLGDSALYLCASSLAKQGQYTEAFFGQGTRLTVV.

The CDR3 spells CASSLGGGNYEQYF. CDR3 in DNA: TGTGCCAGCAGCTTGGGCGGGGGGAACTACGAGCAGTACTTC. V gene TRBV5-4 combines with J gene TRBJ2-7, with 8 bases lining up with TRBD2. The CDR3 contains 14 residues. Germline V gene data show CDR1 as SGHNT and CDR2 as YYREEE (reference sequence). The V segment lost 0 bases and the J segment 3 bases; nucleotides outside the gene matches: 2.

V and J are TRBV6-5 and TRBJ1-1, with D possibly TRBD1 on 6 matching bases. The CDR3 covers 14 residues. Trimming shortened V by 6 bases and J by 1 base, and 12 bases separated the two germline ends. Germline V gene sequence: CDR1 MNHEY, CDR2 SVGAGI. The CDR3 bases are TGTGCCAGCAGAGAGGGGGGTACGAACACTGAAGCTTTCTTT. It encodes CASREGGTNTEAFF.

The V call is TRBV6-1, the J call TRBJ1-4; D is undetermined. V was shortened by 3 bases and J by 0 bases, with 11 bases between the two germline ends. CDR3 length: 16 amino acids. Germline lookup yields CDR1 MNHNS and CDR2 SASEGT. CDR3 region: CASSDGGLATNEKLFF. The DNA of the CDR3 is TGTGCCAGCAGTGATGGCGGCCTTGCAACTAATGAAAAACTGTTTTTT.

The chain recombines TRBV2 with TRBJ1-6; D call uncertain. The CDR3 is 14 amino acids. Trimming cost V 8 bases and J 7 bases, with 15 bases left between them. Germline lookup yields CDR1 SNHLY and CDR2 FYNNEI. CDR3 coding DNA: TGTGCCAGCTTGCGCCGAGAAAACAATTCACCCCTCCACTTT. It translates to CASLRRENNSPLHF.

This chain uses TRBV7-3 with TRBJ2-1; perhaps TRBD2 as D (6 bases). The germline V gene has CDR1 SGHTA and CDR2 FQGTGA. Trimming stripped 3 bases from V and 16 bases from J, with 16 bases between. The CDR3 loop spans 12 amino acids. The CDR3 loop is CASSFGASELFF. In nucleotides, the CDR3 is TGTGCCAGCAGCTTCGGGGCTAGCGAGTTATTCTTC. Full variable domain (remainder filled in from reference TRBV7-3 and TRBJ2-1): GAGVSQTPSNKVTEKGKYVELRCDPISGHTALYWYRQSLGQGPEFLIYFQGTGAADDSGLPNDRFFAVRPEGSVSTLKIQRTERGDSAVYLCASSFGASELFFGPGTRLTVL.

This clone was seen only once. This chain joins TRBV5-4 and TRBJ2-7, with a weak D call TRBD1 (6 bases). In germline, CDR1 is SGHNT, CDR2 YYREEE (reference sequence). Trimming took off 1 base at V and 5 bases at J, with 13 bases between the two ends. This CDR3 region has 14 residues. The CDR3: CASSLPGDRDEQYF. Written as DNA, the CDR3 is TGTGCCAGCAGCTTGCCAGGGGATCGGGACGAGCAGTACTTC.

V gene TRBV4-1 combines with J gene TRBJ1-2, with TRBD1 matching 9 bases. The CDR3 contains 15 residues. Losses at the gene ends were 1 base for V and 2 bases for J; bases not matched to a gene: 2. The germline V gene encodes CDR1 MGHRA and CDR2 YSYEKL. The CDR3 sequence is CASSQAGTGNYGYTF. CDR3 DNA: TGCGCCAGCAGCCAAGCGGGGACAGGGAACTATGGCTACACCTTC.

This rearrangement joins TRBV10-2 to TRBJ2-7; 7 nucleotides agree with TRBD2. This CDR3 spans 14 amino acids. CDR1 and CDR2 (germline): WSHSY, SAAADI. V was clipped by 6 bases and J by 3 bases; unmatched bases: 8. CDR3 DNA sequence: TGCGCCAGCAGGTCAGCGGGACCCCGCTACGAGCAGTACTTC. Protein product: CASRSAGPRYEQYF.

The chain joins TRBV5-4 to TRBJ2-1, with 9 bases lining up with TRBD2. With 4 bases clipped from V and 4 bases from J, the junction kept 6 bases outside the gene matches. CDR1 and CDR2 (germline): SGHNT, YYREEE (reference sequence). The CDR3 totals 15 residues. The CDR3 DNA reads as TGTGCCAGCAGCCTTAGCGGGGGACCTTACAATGAGCAGTTCTTC. As protein: CASSLSGGPYNEQFF.

J is TRBJ1-6 and V is TRBV7-2, with D unclear. With 8 bases removed from V and 9 bases from J, the gap between germline ends came to 14 bases. In germline, CDR1 is SGHTA, CDR2 FQGNSA. This CDR3 is 13 amino acids long. The CDR3, as DNA: TGTGCCAGCGGATCTACAGTGCTTTCACCCCTCCACTTT. This sequence encodes CASGSTVLSPLHF.

The rearrangement joins TRBV7-9 to TRBJ1-1; no clear D. The germline V gene has CDR1 SEHNR and CDR2 FQNEAQ (reference sequence). V lost 1 base and J 1 base, leaving 4 bases between the germline ends. The CDR3 has 13 amino acids. CDR3: CASSLERNTEAFF. The CDR3 bases are TGTGCCAGCAGCTTAGAACGGAACACTGAAGCTTTCTTT. Based on the CDR3 plus reference TRBV7-9 and TRBJ1-1, the full variable domain is DTGVSQNPRHKITKRGQNVTFRCDPISEHNRLYWYRQTLGQGPEFLTYFQNEAQLEKSRLLSDRFSAERPKGSFSTLEIQRTEQGDSAMYLCASSLERNTEAFFGQGTRLTVV.

The genes are TRBV9 and TRBJ2-1; the match to TRBD2 covers 10 bases. The CDR3 is 16 residues long. V lost 4 bases and J lost 9; bases outside the gene matches: 13. Per the germline V gene, CDR1 is SGDLS and CDR2 is YYNGEE. The CDR3 sequence is CASSPYGSGGAFEQFF. DNA for the CDR3: TGTGCCAGCAGCCCCTACGGGAGCGGGGGGGCTTTTGAGCAGTTCTTC.

This chain uses TRBV7-2 with TRBJ1-5; tentative D call: TRBD1 (6 bases). Per germline, CDR1 SGHTA and CDR2 FQGNSA. CDR3 length: 13 amino acids. V dropped 5 bases and J dropped 11 bases, with 16 bases sitting between them. CDR3 in amino acids: CASSQDSPGSQHF. The CDR3 bases are TGTGCCAGCAGCCAGGACAGTCCGGGATCCCAGCATTTT.

This clone was observed a single time. The rearrangement links TRBV19 to TRBJ2-1, with unresolved D. This CDR3 contains 11 residues. Germline loops: CDR1 LNHDA, CDR2 SQIVND (reference sequence). CDR3 DNA: TGTGCGACTCTCGGCTACAATGAGCAGTTCTTC. Its translation: CATLGYNEQFF.

The chain couples TRBV19 to TRBJ1-2; D gene ambiguous. From germline, CDR1 is LNHDA and CDR2 SQIVND (reference sequence). The CDR3 is 12 amino acids. Trimming removed 7 bases at V and 4 bases at J, with 10 bases between. Here the CDR3 reads CASKGDTYGYTF. Written as DNA, the CDR3 is TGTGCCAGTAAAGGAGACACCTATGGCTACACCTTC.

The gene calls are TRBV5-1 and TRBJ2-7; no reliable D call. The V and J ends lost 3 bases and 2 bases respectively, with 9 bases between them. Germline CDR1 reads SGHRS; CDR2 reads YFSETQ. The CDR3 is 13 amino acids. The CDR3 is CASSSRPPYEQYF. The CDR3 nucleotides are TGCGCCAGCAGCTCTCGTCCCCCCTACGAGCAGTACTTC.

The chain uses TRBV19 and TRBJ2-4; possibly TRBD1 for D (6 bases). The CDR3 covers 15 residues. Germline values: CDR1 LNHDA, CDR2 SQIVND (reference sequence). Trimming shortened V by 4 bases and J by 0 bases, and 10 bases separated the two germline ends. In DNA form, the CDR3 reads TGTGCCAGTAGTAGGGGGCCTTTAGCCAAAAACATTCAGTACTTC. It specifies CASSRGPLAKNIQYF.

The rearrangement uses TRBV27 and TRBJ1-1; no firm D call. In germline, CDR1 is MNHEY, CDR2 SMNVEV (reference sequence). Trimming removed 3 bases at V and 4 bases at J, with 18 bases between. The length of the CDR3 is 16 residues. The CDR3 reads CASSLIGDRRGTEAFF. For the CDR3, the DNA is TGTGCCAGCAGTTTGATCGGGGATCGACGAGGCACTGAAGCTTTCTTT.

In nucleotides, the CDR3 is TGTGCCAGCGGGTTTAGCGGGAGAGAGGAGACCCAGTACTTC. Translation gives CASGFSGREETQYF. The chain carries TRBV11-2 and TRBJ2-5; 9 bases match TRBD2. This CDR3 is 14 amino acids long. CDR1 is SGHAT and CDR2 is FQNNGV in the germline V gene. J lost 5 bases, V lost 8 bases, and 9 bases had no gene match.

The V and J genes are TRBV5-6 and TRBJ2-7; possible D gene TRBD2, 5 bases. CDR1 and CDR2 (germline): SGHDT, YYEEEE. The CDR3 is 15 residues long. Trimming took off 4 bases at V and 3 bases at J, with 17 bases between the two ends. The CDR3 protein is CASSVGGRGSYEQYF. CDR3 nucleotides: TGTGCCAGCAGCGTTGGTGGGCGAGGGAGCTACGAGCAGTACTTC.

The V call is TRBV27, the J call TRBJ2-7; 9 bases line up with TRBD1. Germline CDR1 reads MNHEY; CDR2 reads SMNVEV (reference sequence). Unmatched junction bases numbered 5, after V lost 6 bases and J lost 2 bases. The CDR3 has 14 amino acids. The CDR3 loop reads CASSRQGGTYEQYF. CDR3 sequence (DNA): TGTGCCAGCAGCCGACAGGGGGGGACCTACGAGCAGTACTTC.

The chain combines TRBV5-4 with TRBJ1-2, with a tentative D call TRBD1 (5 bases). Trimming shortened V by 1 base and J by 5 bases, and 9 bases separated the two germline ends. Germline V CDR1 and CDR2: SGHNT, YYREEE (reference sequence). The CDR3 loop spans 13 amino acids. The CDR3 protein is CASSLNRGYGYTF. CDR3 in DNA: TGTGCCAGCAGCTTGAATAGGGGTTATGGCTACACCTTC.